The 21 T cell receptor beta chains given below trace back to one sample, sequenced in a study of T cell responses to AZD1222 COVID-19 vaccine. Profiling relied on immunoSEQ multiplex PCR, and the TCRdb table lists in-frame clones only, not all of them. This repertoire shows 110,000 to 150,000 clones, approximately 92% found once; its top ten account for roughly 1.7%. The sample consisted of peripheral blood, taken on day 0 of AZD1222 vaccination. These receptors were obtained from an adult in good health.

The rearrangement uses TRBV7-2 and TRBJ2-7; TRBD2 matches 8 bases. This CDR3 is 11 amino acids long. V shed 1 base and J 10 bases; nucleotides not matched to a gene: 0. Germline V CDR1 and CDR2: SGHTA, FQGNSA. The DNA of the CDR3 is TGTGCCAGCAGCTTAGTAGCGGGACAGTACTTC. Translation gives CASSLVAGQYF.

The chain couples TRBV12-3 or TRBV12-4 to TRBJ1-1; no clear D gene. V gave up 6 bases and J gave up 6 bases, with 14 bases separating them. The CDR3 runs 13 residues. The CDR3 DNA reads TGTGCCAGCAGAGCCGTGGGCCGGGCTGAAGCTTTCTTT. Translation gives CASRAVGRAEAFF.

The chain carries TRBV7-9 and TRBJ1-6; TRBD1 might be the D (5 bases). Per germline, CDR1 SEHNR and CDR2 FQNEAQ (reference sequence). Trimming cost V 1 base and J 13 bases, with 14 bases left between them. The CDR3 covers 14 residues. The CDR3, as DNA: TGTGCCAGCAGCTTAGGGGGCCATGTCGATCCCCTCCACTTT. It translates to CASSLGGHVDPLHF.

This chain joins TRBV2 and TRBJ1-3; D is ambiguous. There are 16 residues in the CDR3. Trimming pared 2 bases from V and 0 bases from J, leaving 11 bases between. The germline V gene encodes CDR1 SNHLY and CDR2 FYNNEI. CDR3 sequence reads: CASSESVGYSGNTIYF. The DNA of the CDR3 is TGTGCCAGCAGTGAATCGGTAGGGTACTCTGGAAACACCATATATTTT.

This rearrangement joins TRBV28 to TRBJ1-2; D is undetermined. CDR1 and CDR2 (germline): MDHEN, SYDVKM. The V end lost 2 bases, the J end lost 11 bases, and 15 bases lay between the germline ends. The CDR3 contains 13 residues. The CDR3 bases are TGTGCCAGCAGTTTACTATCCCTTTCGGGGTACACCTTC. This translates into CASSLLSLSGYTF.

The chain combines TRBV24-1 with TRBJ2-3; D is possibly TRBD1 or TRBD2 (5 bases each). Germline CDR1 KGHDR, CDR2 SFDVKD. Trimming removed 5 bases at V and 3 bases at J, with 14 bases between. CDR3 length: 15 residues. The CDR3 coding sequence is TGTGCCACCAGTGCCGTAGGGGAGTGGACAGATACGCAGTATTTT. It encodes CATSAVGEWTDTQYF.

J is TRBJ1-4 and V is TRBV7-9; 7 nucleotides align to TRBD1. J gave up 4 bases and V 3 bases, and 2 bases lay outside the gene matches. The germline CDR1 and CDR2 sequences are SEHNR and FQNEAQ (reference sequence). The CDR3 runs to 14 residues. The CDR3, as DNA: TGTGCCAGCAGCTTGACAGGGATTAATGAAAAACTGTTTTTT. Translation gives CASSLTGINEKLFF.

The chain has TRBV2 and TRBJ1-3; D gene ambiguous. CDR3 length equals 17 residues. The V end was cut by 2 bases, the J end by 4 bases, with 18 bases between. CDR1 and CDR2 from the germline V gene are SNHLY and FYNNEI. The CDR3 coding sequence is TGTGCCAGCAGTGAATCGCCTTCGGAGACTAGAGGAAACACCATATATTTT. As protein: CASSESPSETRGNTIYF.

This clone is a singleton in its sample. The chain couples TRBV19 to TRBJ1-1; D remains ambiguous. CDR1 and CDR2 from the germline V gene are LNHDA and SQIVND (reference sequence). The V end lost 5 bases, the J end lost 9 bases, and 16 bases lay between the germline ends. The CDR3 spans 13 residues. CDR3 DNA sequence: TGTGCCAGTAGTGGAGTCGTCCCTTCGAAAGCTTTCTTT. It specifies CASSGVVPSKAFF.

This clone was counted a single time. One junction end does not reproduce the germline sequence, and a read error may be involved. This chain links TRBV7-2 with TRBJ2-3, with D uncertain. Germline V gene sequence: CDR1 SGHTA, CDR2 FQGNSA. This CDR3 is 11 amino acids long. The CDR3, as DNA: TGTGCCAGCAGCTTAGGCCCCGATACGGCTTTT. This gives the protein CASSLGPDTAF. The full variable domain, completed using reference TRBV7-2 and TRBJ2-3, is GAGVSQSPSNKVTEKGKDVELRCDPISGHTALYWYRQSLGQGLEFLIYFQGNSAPDKSGLPSDRFSAERTGGSVSTLTIQRTQQEDSAVYLCASSLGPDTAFGPGTRLTVL.

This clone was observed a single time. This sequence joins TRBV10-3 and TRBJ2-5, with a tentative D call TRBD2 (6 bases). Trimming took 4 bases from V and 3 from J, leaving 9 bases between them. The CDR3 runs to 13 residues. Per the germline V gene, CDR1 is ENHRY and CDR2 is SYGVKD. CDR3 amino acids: CAISVGGKETQYF. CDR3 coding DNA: TGTGCCATCAGTGTGGGGGGTAAAGAGACCCAGTACTTC.

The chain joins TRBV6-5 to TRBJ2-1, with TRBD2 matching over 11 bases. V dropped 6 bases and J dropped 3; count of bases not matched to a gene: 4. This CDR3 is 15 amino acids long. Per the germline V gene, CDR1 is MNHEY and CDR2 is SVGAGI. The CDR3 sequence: CASRLGLAGYNEQFF. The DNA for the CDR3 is TGTGCCAGCAGGCTAGGACTAGCGGGCTACAATGAGCAGTTCTTC.

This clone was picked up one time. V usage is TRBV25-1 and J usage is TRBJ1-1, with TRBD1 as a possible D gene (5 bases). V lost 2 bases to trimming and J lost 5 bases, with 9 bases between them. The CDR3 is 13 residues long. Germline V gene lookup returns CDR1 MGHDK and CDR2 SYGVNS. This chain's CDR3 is CASSEAGVTEAFF. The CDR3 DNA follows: TGTGCCAGCAGTGAAGCGGGGGTAACTGAAGCTTTCTTT.

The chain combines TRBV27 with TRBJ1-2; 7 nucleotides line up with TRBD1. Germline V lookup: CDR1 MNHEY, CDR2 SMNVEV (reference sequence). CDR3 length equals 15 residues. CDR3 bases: TGTATAACTAAGGGGAGGGGGCGCTTATCGTATGGCTACACCTTC. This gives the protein CITKGRGRLSYGYTF.

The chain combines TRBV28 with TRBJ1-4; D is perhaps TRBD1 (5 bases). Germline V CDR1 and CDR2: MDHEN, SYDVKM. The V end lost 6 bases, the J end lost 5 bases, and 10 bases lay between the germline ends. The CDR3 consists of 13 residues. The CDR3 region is CASRRDANEKLFF. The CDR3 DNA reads TGTGCCAGCAGAAGGGACGCCAATGAAAAACTGTTTTTT.

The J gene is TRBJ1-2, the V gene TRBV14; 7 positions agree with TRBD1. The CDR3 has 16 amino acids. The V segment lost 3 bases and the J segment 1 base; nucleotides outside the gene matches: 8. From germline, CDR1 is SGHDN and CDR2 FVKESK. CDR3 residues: CASSHGTEDYNYGYTF. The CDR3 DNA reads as TGTGCCAGCAGCCATGGGACAGAAGACTATAACTATGGCTACACCTTC.

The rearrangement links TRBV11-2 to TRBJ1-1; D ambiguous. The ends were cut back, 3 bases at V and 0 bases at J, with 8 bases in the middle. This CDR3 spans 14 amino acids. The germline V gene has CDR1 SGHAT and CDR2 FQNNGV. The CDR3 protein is CASSFDLMNTEAFF. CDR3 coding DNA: TGTGCCAGCAGCTTCGACCTCATGAACACTGAAGCTTTCTTT.

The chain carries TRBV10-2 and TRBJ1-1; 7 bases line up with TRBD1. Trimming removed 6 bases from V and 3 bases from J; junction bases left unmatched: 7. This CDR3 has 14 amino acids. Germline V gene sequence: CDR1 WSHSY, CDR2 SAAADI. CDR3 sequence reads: CASRKGQAYTEAFF. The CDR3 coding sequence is TGCGCCAGCAGAAAAGGACAGGCCTACACTGAAGCTTTCTTT.

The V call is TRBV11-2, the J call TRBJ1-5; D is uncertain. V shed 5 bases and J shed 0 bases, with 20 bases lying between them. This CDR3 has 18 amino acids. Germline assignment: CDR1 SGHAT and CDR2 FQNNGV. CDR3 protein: CASSPPDLHTYSNQPQHF. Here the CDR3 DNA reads TGTGCCAGCAGCCCTCCGGACCTGCACACCTATAGCAATCAGCCCCAGCATTTT.

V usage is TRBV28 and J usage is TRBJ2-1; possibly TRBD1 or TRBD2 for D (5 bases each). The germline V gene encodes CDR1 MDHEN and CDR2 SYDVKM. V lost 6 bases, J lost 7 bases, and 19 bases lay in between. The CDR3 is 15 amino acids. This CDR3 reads CASRYPGRSGNEQFF. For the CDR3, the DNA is TGTGCCAGCAGGTATCCGGGACGATCTGGAAATGAGCAGTTCTTC.

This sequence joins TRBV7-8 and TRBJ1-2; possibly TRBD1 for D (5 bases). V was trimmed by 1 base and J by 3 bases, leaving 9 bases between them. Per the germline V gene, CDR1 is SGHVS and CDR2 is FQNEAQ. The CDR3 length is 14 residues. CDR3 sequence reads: CASSLGGADYGYTF. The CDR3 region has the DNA TGTGCCAGCAGCTTAGGGGGCGCCGACTATGGCTACACCTTC.